The rows below give T cell receptor beta chains drawn from one sample of a study of blood T cell repertoires in COVID-19. Assay: immunoSEQ multiplex PCR; the TCRdb copy retains only in-frame clones and omits some. This sample has approximately 300,000 clones, with roughly 83% found just once. Input material: peripheral blood. The receptors stem from a woman aged 45-59 years with acute or convalescent COVID-19. The CDR3 runs from the conserved cysteine through the conserved F or W. D genes are given only for firm matches. Only some rows state a clone size, as once, few, many or a class for expanded clones.

v_call	d_call	j_call	clone_size	cdr3_nt	cdr3_aa
TRBV12-3/TRBV12-4	TRBD1	TRBJ2-7	-	TGTGCCAGCATGACAGGGTCCTACGAGCAGTACTTC	CASMTGSYEQYF
TRBV19	-	TRBJ1-1	-	TGTGCCAGTAGTCTACAGGGGAACACTGAAGCTTTCTTT	CASSLQGNTEAFF
TRBV28	TRBD1	TRBJ1-6	few	TGTGCCAGCAGTTTGGGACAGCTTAATTCACCCCTCCACTTT	CASSLGQLNSPLHF
TRBV3-1/TRBV3-2	-	TRBJ2-7	-	TGTGCCAGCAGCCAAGGGGACTCTAACTCCTACGAGCAGTACTTC	CASSQGDSNSYEQYF
TRBV9	TRBD1	TRBJ2-3	-	TGTGCCAGCAGCTCCCCCCGAGGGACAGCTAGCACAGATACGCAGTATTTT	CASSSPRGTASTDTQYF
TRBV12-3/TRBV12-4	-	TRBJ2-7	few	TGTGCCAGCAGTTTCCACAGCTACGAGCAGTACTTC	CASSFHSYEQYF
TRBV18	-	TRBJ1-5	once	TGTGCCAGCTCACCCCAGAGGGGCAATCAGCCCCAGCATTTT	CASSPQRGNQPQHF
TRBV7-2	-	TRBJ2-4	-	TGTGCCAGCAGCCAGGGGGGCGGGCCGAACAAAAACATTCAGTACTTC	CASSQGGGPNKNIQYF
TRBV9	TRBD2	TRBJ2-3	-	TGTGCCAGCACCCCAGGGGTAGCGGGAATGACGGATACGCAGTATTTT	CASTPGVAGMTDTQYF
TRBV24-1	TRBD1	TRBJ2-5	-	TGTGCCACCAGTGACCCGGGACAGAACCAAGAGACCCAGTACTTC	CATSDPGQNQETQYF
TRBV28	-	TRBJ1-2	-	TGTGCCAGCAGTTTGGTTGGGCCATATGGCTACACCTTC	CASSLVGPYGYTF
TRBV19	TRBD1	TRBJ2-1	-	TGTGCCAGTAGTGCCGGGACAGGGCCCAATGAGCAGTTCTTC	CASSAGTGPNEQFF
TRBV28	-	TRBJ2-6	-	TGTGCCAGCAGTTTCACCCCCGGGGGGCTCCCCTCTGGGGCCAACGTCCTGACTTTC	CASSFTPGGLPSGANVLTF
TRBV13	TRBD2	TRBJ2-3	-	TGTGCCAGCAGCTTAGTGGGACTAGCGGGAACCACAGATACGCAGTATTTT	CASSLVGLAGTTDTQYF
TRBV9	TRBD1	TRBJ1-3	-	TGTGCCAGCAGCGTCTCTGCCAGGGGGGACGGAAACACCATATATTTT	CASSVSARGDGNTIYF
TRBV6-6	TRBD2	TRBJ2-1	-	TGTGCCAGCAGTTACCCTAGGGCGGGAGCTTTCAATGAGCAGTTCTTC	CASSYPRAGAFNEQFF
TRBV27	TRBD2	TRBJ2-1	-	TGTGCCAGCAGTTTATCCAGCGGGACGTTACGTTTTGAGCAGTTCTTC	CASSLSSGTLRFEQFF
TRBV5-8	-	TRBJ1-6	-	TGTGCCAGCAGCTTTAAAATCAATTCACCCCTCCACTTT	CASSFKINSPLHF
TRBV18	-	TRBJ1-1	-	TGTGCCAGCTCACCGTTATCACAGAACACTGAAGCTTTCTTT	CASSPLSQNTEAFF
TRBV9	-	TRBJ1-4	few	TGTGCCAGCAGCCCCACTCCGGGACTCCTCATGAATGAAAAACTGTTTTTT	CASSPTPGLLMNEKLFF